This T cell receptor beta chain was documented in a study of blood T cells in healthy people across ages. Study-wide points: Across samples, TCR beta diversity tracked strongly with naive T cell percentage. Diversity estimated from one million T cells was considered an underestimate.

Sample-barcoded 5' priming and a J-beta primer mix drove a second PCR of about 6 to 12 cycles. A template-switch adaptor containing 12 random nucleotides labeled each cDNA molecule. From each sample, at least 2.5 million paired-end reads containing CDR3 were obtained. TCRdb re-called the 5' RACE reads with MiXCR, one entry per CDR3 protein. The table has 1.5 million or so distinct CDR3 sequences, less than 45% seen once. V lost 3 bases, J lost 1 base, and 12 bases lay in between. This CDR3 spans 15 amino acids. Germline assignment: CDR1 SGDLS and CDR2 YYNGEE. In this sample, this clonotype turned up a few times. Its specificity is not known.

Specimen: blood. The TCR comes from a woman under 30 in good health. The chain combines TRBV9 with TRBJ2-3; possibly TRBD1 for D (6 bases). The DNA for the CDR3 is TGTGCCAGCAGCGACGGACAGCTGCGCACAGATACGCAGTATTTT. Amino acid sequence: CASSDGQLRTDTQYF.